Listed below are T cell receptor beta chains from one sample, sequenced in a study of blood T cell repertoires in COVID-19. The table came from immunoSEQ multiplex PCR; TCRdb's copy has only in-frame clones and leaves some out. The repertoire includes 250,000 or so clones, nearly 90% of them detected once, and about 2.1% sits in the top ten. Sample: peripheral blood. These receptors were taken from a woman aged 60-75 years with COVID-19, enrolled during active disease. Each CDR3 is given with its conserved first and last residue. Clone size is stated in some rows and not others, as once, few, many or a class when expanded.

clone_size: -; v_call: TRBV10-3; j_call: TRBJ1-1; cdr3_aa: CAISESNSRGEAFF
clone_size: -; v_call: TRBV6-6; j_call: TRBJ1-5; cdr3_aa: CASSYSVTANQPQHF
clone_size: -; v_call: TRBV12-3/TRBV12-4; j_call: TRBJ1-1; cdr3_aa: CASSLAAGSEAFF
clone_size: -; v_call: TRBV12-3/TRBV12-4; j_call: TRBJ2-7; cdr3_aa: CASSSGSPYEQYF
clone_size: -; v_call: TRBV10-3; j_call: TRBJ1-3; cdr3_aa: CAISERTGRSGNTIYF
clone_size: -; v_call: TRBV5-8; j_call: TRBJ2-1; cdr3_aa: CASSLGTSGANEQFF
clone_size: -; v_call: TRBV4-1; j_call: TRBJ1-2; cdr3_aa: CASSQDLLQGEAYGYTF
clone_size: -; v_call: TRBV5-1; j_call: TRBJ2-3; cdr3_aa: CASSAEYSTDTQYF
clone_size: -; v_call: TRBV6-1; j_call: TRBJ1-5; cdr3_aa: CASSEGGHQPQHF
clone_size: -; v_call: TRBV5-4; j_call: TRBJ1-1; cdr3_aa: CASSLSTDTEAFF
clone_size: few; v_call: TRBV5-6; j_call: TRBJ1-5; cdr3_aa: CASSRGVYSNQPQHF
clone_size: -; v_call: TRBV27; j_call: TRBJ1-1; cdr3_aa: CASEIPGQGETEAFF
clone_size: -; v_call: TRBV12-3/TRBV12-4; j_call: TRBJ1-5; cdr3_aa: CASSFEVTQPQHF
clone_size: -; v_call: TRBV19; j_call: TRBJ1-1; cdr3_aa: CASSSVDTEAFF
clone_size: -; v_call: TRBV5-1; j_call: TRBJ2-7; cdr3_aa: CASSVSRDRVGSSYEQYF
clone_size: -; v_call: TRBV4-3; j_call: TRBJ2-1; cdr3_aa: CASSQVREAWGSDNEQFF
clone_size: -; v_call: TRBV6-2/TRBV6-3; j_call: TRBJ1-5; cdr3_aa: CASSFRWTGVNQPQHF
clone_size: once; v_call: TRBV6-2/TRBV6-3; j_call: TRBJ1-2; cdr3_aa: CASSWTENYGYTF
clone_size: -; v_call: TRBV11-1; j_call: TRBJ1-1; cdr3_aa: CASSQAWGGEAFF
clone_size: -; v_call: TRBV2; j_call: TRBJ1-1; cdr3_aa: CASSAQGTEAFF
clone_size: -; v_call: TRBV7-8; j_call: TRBJ1-1; cdr3_aa: CASSRTRNTEAFF
clone_size: -; v_call: TRBV6-5; j_call: TRBJ1-2; cdr3_aa: CASGRTGEEVKGYTF
clone_size: -; v_call: TRBV4-3; j_call: TRBJ1-6; cdr3_aa: CASSQGSAFNSPLHF
clone_size: once; v_call: TRBV9; j_call: TRBJ1-3; cdr3_aa: CASSVQGAGNTIYF
clone_size: -; v_call: TRBV7-9; j_call: TRBJ1-1; cdr3_aa: CASAYPRTGETEAFF
clone_size: -; v_call: TRBV5-1; j_call: TRBJ1-2; cdr3_aa: CASSQSTLRGQGGGYTF
clone_size: -; v_call: TRBV4-2; j_call: TRBJ1-2; cdr3_aa: CASSQVGQGFGYTF
clone_size: -; v_call: TRBV6-1; j_call: TRBJ1-4; cdr3_aa: CASSESIPNEKLFF
clone_size: -; v_call: TRBV13; j_call: TRBJ2-7; cdr3_aa: CASSSQGERVEQYF
clone_size: -; v_call: TRBV24-1; j_call: TRBJ1-2; cdr3_aa: CATSDPGINYGYTF
clone_size: -; v_call: TRBV3-1/TRBV3-2; j_call: TRBJ1-3; cdr3_aa: CASSHLTGLGNTIYF
clone_size: -; v_call: TRBV7-2; j_call: TRBJ2-2; cdr3_aa: CASSHRTSGVYTGELFF
clone_size: -; v_call: TRBV5-1; j_call: TRBJ2-3; cdr3_aa: CASSLAGASTDTQYF
clone_size: -; v_call: TRBV7-2; j_call: TRBJ1-1; cdr3_aa: CASSPQGRGMNTEAFF
clone_size: -; v_call: TRBV19; j_call: TRBJ1-1; cdr3_aa: CASSIGPQEWVRTEAFF
clone_size: -; v_call: TRBV7-8; j_call: TRBJ2-5; cdr3_aa: CASSKRDQETQYF
clone_size: -; v_call: TRBV6-5; j_call: TRBJ1-4; cdr3_aa: CASSYSWGGGNEKLFF
clone_size: -; v_call: TRBV5-6; j_call: TRBJ1-2; cdr3_aa: CASSTIRQGAPFANYGYTF
clone_size: -; v_call: TRBV3-1/TRBV3-2; j_call: TRBJ2-7; cdr3_aa: CASSQGVVYEQYF
clone_size: -; v_call: TRBV5-5; j_call: TRBJ1-2; cdr3_aa: CASSRRWGTGNGYTF
clone_size: -; v_call: TRBV5-4; j_call: TRBJ1-1; cdr3_aa: CASSATGTSRSAFF
clone_size: -; v_call: TRBV7-7; j_call: TRBJ2-1; cdr3_aa: CASSLAFAGGEQFF
clone_size: few; v_call: TRBV5-1; j_call: TRBJ2-4; cdr3_aa: CASSPDRAKNIQYF
clone_size: -; v_call: TRBV4-3; j_call: TRBJ1-6; cdr3_aa: CASSQDSTGIISPLHF